This T cell receptor beta chain was identified during a study of blood T cell repertoires in COVID-19. The wider study: PBMCs, B-cell-depleted T cells, or T cells were the source of the cDNA or gDNA that made up the material.

The CDR3 contains 14 residues. Looked up from germline, CDR1 is MNHEY and CDR2 is SVGEGT. V was pared by 5 bases and J by 0 bases, with 10 bases between. This clone was detected only once. Method: immunoSEQ multiplex PCR; TCRdb's copy keeps in-frame clones and lacks some. The repertoire has about 130,000 clones, approximately 84% of them found once; the top ten carry more than 1.5%. The J gene is TRBJ1-2, the V gene TRBV6-2 or TRBV6-3; perhaps TRBD1 as D (6 bases). The source of this sequence is a man between 65 and 85 years old with acute or convalescent COVID-19. Material: peripheral blood. The CDR3 DNA follows: TGTGCCAGCAGTCGGACAGTTACTAACTATGGCTACACCTTC. This translates into CASSRTVTNYGYTF.